Sequencing of this TCR beta chain was carried out in a study of shared clonotypes between healthy human individuals (dated by TCRdb to between 2020 and 2021). For the wider study: A few men and a couple of women, aged 18 to 49 years, made up the cohort. For each donor, three plates each were used for CD4 naive and CD4 memory, two plates were used for CD8 naive, and one plate was used for CD8 memory. To estimate repertoire size and how much clonotypes are shared between individuals, the study performed deep sequencing of blood TCR repertoires from roughly five healthy adults. Libraries were prepared and TCR repertoires were sequenced by different laboratories using diverse techniques, in order to increase sequencing depth and limit assay-specific biases. Leukapheresis yielded between about 0.94 and 10 billion PBMCs per donor.

The donors were healthy, HIV-negative adults with no recently reported acute infections or vaccinations. Every donor was a Caucasian adult residing in Nashville, Tennessee, USA. Magnetic negative selection was used to enrich CD4+ T cells, after which naive cells were positively selected on CD45RA and the negative fraction became the memory subset. Blood was obtained by leukapheresis, after which PBMCs were separated by Ficoll-Histopaque density gradient centrifugation and cryopreserved in liquid nitrogen vapor phase. Analytical flow cytometry was used to check the purity and quantity of every magnetically sorted T cell population. Genomic DNA was isolated from every sorted fraction and measured by UV absorbance on a Nanodrop 2000c. About this clone: Its antigen is not yet known. There are no base qualities to consult, and no much larger clone falls within one base.

Using the deep immunoSEQ assay, TCR CDR3 regions were amplified from genomic DNA by multiplex PCR. For each cell subset, the extracted genomic DNA was distributed evenly across all wells of several immunoSEQ 96-well plates, and each plate served as one replicate. For sorted subsets, each replicate PCR was loaded with 200 to 250 ng genomic DNA, equivalent to 30,000 or so T cell genomes. The purified libraries were quantified using a Qubit 3.0 fluorometer, sized with a Bioanalyzer 2100, and then quantified again using the KAPA Library Quantification kit. Every immunoSEQ 96-well plate was sequenced on a dedicated single-read 150-cycle Illumina NextSeq 550 flow cell. As for the authors' bioinformatics: Because only junctional sequences without quality scores were contained in the immunoSEQ output, filtering matching that applied to full-length reads could not be performed. Sequences were annotated with PyIR, a Python wrapper for IgBLAST v1.9, and V/J genes and CDR3 were assigned using IMGT germline references. Reads were removed for weak V/J assignments (E-value above 1e-6), missing CDR3, stop codons, out-of-frame junctions, or ambiguous translated residues. V3J clonotypes were defined by identical inferred V gene, J gene, and CDR3 amino acid sequence. Percentage overlap between repertoires was computed as shared unique clonotypes divided by the size of the smaller repertoire. Repertoire richness was assessed with RTK rarefaction, the Chao1 estimator, and Recon v2.1 estimates of unobserved clonotypes. For all TCRbeta clonotypes obtained by the gDNA method from a few donors, generation probabilities were computed with OLGA. In its TCRdb copy, this immuneACCESS table keeps in-frame sequences only and misses some clones. Where compared with another copy, unresolved V genes explain less than half of these, and the others have no known cause. V, J and clone size are those of that table, while D and trimming were read from the DNA. The sample data list about 2.5 million clones, and 80% to 95% of these were observed just once. The top ten constitute 0.37% of the sample.

Broad study findings and their caveats: Estimated clonotype richness was generally larger for naive than for memory subsets. The small number of donors limited the genetic and exposure-history diversity represented. Sampling was limited to blood, and TCR repertoires in tissue likely differ from TCR repertoires in blood. Rarefaction of sorted-subset datasets indicated incomplete sequencing despite the large sequencing depth. Pairwise subsampling indicated that sequencing depth was expected to affect the degree of clonotype sharing among donors. Compared with non-shared clonotypes, the clonotypes found in all four sorted-subset donors had higher generation probabilities. About 4.5% of naive CD4, 3.5% of naive CD8, approximately 2% of memory CD4, and 0.4% of memory CD8 clonotypes were shared across a handful of donors.

Sequenced: naive CD4+ T cells from PBMCs. The label giving this sample's cell subset or site can be read as: CD45RA+ positively selected. This receptor was taken from a man aged 18 to 29 in good health. Some clones in this sample may be carry-over from other donors' samples.

The CDR3 region reads CASRLRTGQGKEGNQPQHF. DNA sequence: TGTGCCAGTAGACTGAGGACGGGACAGGGGAAGGAAGGCAATCAGCCCCAGCATTTT. The chain uses TRBV27 and TRBJ1-5; 10 bases in the middle match TRBD1. The germline V gene (reference sequence) gives CDR1 as MNHEY and CDR2 as SMNVEV. Trimmed from V: 9 bases; trimmed from J: 2 bases; junction bases lacking a gene match: 19. Including cysteine and phenylalanine, the CDR3 has 19 amino acids. The only DNA kept is the CDR3, 57 bases in frame from the first base.